This TCR beta chain was identified in a study of blood T cells in healthy people across ages. Sample-barcoded 5' priming and a J-beta primer mix drove a second PCR of 7 to 11 cycles. TCRdb analysed the 5' RACE reads with MiXCR anew, one entry per CDR3 protein. The table includes 600,000 to 1,000,000 distinct CDR3 sequences, 58% detected once. Researchers isolated at least 7 million PBMCs per sample. The ends were cut back, 4 bases at V and 4 bases at J, with 11 bases in the middle. CDR1 and CDR2 from the germline V gene are SGHAT and FQNNGV. CDR3 length equals 14 residues. The rearrangement links TRBV11-2 to TRBJ2-1; D is perhaps TRBD1 (6 bases). This receptor was obtained from a man aged 25-40 years in good health. The sequencing sample was made of blood. This CDR3 is CASSSTRGYNEQFF. The CDR3, as DNA: TGTGCCAGCAGCTCCACTAGGGGGTACAATGAGCAGTTCTTC.